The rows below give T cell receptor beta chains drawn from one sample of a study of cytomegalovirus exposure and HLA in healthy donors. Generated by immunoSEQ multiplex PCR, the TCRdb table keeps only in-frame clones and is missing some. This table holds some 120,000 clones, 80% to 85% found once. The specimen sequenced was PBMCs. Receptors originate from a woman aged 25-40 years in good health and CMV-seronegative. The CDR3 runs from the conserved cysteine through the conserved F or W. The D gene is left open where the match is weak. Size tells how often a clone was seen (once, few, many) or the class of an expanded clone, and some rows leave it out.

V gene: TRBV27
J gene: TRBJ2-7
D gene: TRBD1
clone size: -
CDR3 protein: CASSLFGGGTGTYEQYF
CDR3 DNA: TGTGCCAGCAGTTTATTTGGTGGGGGGACAGGGACCTACGAGCAGTACTTC

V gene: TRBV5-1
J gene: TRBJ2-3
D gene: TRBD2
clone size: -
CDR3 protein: CASRPTGGGAGDTQYF
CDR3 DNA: TGCGCCAGCAGACCCACTGGCGGGGGGGCTGGAGATACGCAGTATTTT

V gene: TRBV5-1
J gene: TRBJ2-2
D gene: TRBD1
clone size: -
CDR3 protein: CASSSPGQGASGELFF
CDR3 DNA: TGCGCCAGCAGCTCACCGGGACAGGGGGCCTCCGGGGAGCTGTTTTTT

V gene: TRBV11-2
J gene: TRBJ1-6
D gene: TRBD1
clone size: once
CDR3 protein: CASSLYGTGDSPLHF
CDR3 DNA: TGTGCCAGCAGCTTATACGGGACAGGGGATTCACCCCTCCACTTT

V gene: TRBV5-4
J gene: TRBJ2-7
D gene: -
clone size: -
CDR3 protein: CASSKSGGDLGEQYF
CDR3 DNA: TGTGCCAGCAGCAAGAGCGGAGGGGATCTAGGCGAGCAGTACTTC

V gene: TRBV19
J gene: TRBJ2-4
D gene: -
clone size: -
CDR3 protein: CASSLRARQALGKNIQYF
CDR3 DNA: TGTGCCAGTAGTCTCCGGGCCCGACAGGCCTTGGGCAAAAACATTCAGTACTTC

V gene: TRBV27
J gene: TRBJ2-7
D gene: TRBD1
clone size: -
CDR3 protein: CASSLQGAGYEQYF
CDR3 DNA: TGTGCCAGCAGTTTACAGGGGGCGGGCTACGAGCAGTACTTC

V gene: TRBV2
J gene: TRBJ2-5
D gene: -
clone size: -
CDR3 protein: CASSEGADPQETQYF
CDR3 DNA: TGTGCCAGCAGTGAAGGGGCCGACCCTCAGGAGACCCAGTACTTC

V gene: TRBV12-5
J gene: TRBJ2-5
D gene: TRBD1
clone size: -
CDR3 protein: CASGSGTVDGETQYF
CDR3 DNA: TGTGCTAGTGGTTCCGGGACAGTAGACGGAGAGACCCAGTACTTC

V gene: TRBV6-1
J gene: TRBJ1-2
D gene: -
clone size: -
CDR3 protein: CASSEKGNYGYTF
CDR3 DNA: TGTGCCAGCAGTGAGAAGGGGAACTATGGCTACACCTTC

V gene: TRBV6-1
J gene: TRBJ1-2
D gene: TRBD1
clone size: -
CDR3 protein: CASSEGSFVGGASYGYTF
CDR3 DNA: TGTGCCAGCAGTGAAGGTTCATTCGTAGGGGGCGCTTCCTATGGCTACACCTTC

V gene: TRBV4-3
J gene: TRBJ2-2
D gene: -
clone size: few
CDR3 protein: CASSQEIRGTGELFF
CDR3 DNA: TGCGCCAGCAGCCAAGAAATACGCGGCACCGGGGAGCTGTTTTTT

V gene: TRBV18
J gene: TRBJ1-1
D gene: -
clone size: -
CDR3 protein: CASSPGEDTEAFF
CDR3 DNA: TGTGCCAGCTCACCGGGTGAGGACACTGAAGCTTTCTTT

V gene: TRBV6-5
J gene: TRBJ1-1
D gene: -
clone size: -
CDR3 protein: CASSDSTGKPFF
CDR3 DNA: TGTGCCAGCAGCGATTCTACAGGGAAACCTTTCTTT

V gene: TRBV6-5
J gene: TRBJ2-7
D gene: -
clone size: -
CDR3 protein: CASSYTSRGGSYEQYF
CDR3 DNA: TGTGCCAGCAGTTACACGTCGAGAGGCGGCTCCTACGAGCAGTACTTC

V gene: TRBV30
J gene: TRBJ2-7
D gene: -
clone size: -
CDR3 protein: CAWSIGHYEQYF
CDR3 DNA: TGTGCCTGGAGTATCGGACACTACGAGCAGTACTTC

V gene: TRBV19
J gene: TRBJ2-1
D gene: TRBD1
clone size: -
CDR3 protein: CASSISTGGRSYNEQFF
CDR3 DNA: TGTGCCAGTAGTATCTCCACAGGGGGCAGGTCCTACAATGAGCAGTTCTTC

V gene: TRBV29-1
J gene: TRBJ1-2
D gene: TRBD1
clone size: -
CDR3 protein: CSVGQGRGYGYTF
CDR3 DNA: TGCAGCGTTGGCCAGGGCAGGGGGTATGGCTACACCTTC

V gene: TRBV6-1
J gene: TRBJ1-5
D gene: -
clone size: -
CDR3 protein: CASSEIRQPQHF
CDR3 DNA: TGTGCCAGCAGTGAAATACGGCAGCCCCAGCATTTT

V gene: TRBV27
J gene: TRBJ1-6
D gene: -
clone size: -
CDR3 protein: CASSPRPGYNSPLHF
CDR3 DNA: TGTGCCAGCAGTCCTAGACCAGGGTATAATTCACCCCTCCACTTT

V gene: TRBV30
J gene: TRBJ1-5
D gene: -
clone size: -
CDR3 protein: CVWSMNSFDQPQHF
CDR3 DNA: TGTGTCTGGAGTATGAACAGCTTCGATCAGCCCCAGCATTTT

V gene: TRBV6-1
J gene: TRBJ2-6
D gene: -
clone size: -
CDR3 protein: CASSEKGFGSGANVLTF
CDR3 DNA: TGTGCCAGCAGCGAAAAGGGGTTTGGCTCTGGGGCCAACGTCCTGACTTTC

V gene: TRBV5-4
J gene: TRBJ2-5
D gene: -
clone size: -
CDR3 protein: CASSLGLQETQYF
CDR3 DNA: TGTGCCAGCAGCTTGGGGCTCCAAGAGACCCAGTACTTC

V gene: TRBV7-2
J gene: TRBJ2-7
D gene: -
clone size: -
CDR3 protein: CASSVYYEQYF
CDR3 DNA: TGTGCCAGCAGCGTTTACTACGAGCAGTACTTC

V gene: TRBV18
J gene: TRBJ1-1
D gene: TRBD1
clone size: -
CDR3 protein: CASSPDRGGMTNTEAFF
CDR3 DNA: TGTGCCAGCTCACCCGACAGGGGCGGAATGACGAACACTGAAGCTTTCTTT

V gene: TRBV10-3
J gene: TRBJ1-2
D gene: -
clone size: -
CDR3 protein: CAISTRTVEGYTF
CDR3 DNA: TGTGCCATCAGTACCCGGACAGTAGAGGGCTACACCTTC

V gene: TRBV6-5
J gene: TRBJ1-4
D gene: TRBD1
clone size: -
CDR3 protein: CASSEDRGREKLFF
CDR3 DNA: TGTGCCAGCAGTGAAGACAGGGGTAGGGAAAAACTGTTTTTT

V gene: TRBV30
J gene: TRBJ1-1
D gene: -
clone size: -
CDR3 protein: CAWRTPGEAFF
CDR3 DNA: TGTGCCTGGAGAACCCCAGGGGAAGCTTTCTTT

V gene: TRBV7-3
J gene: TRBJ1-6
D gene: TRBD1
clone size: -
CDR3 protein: CASSLRRQGAGNSPLHF
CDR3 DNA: TGTGCCAGCAGCTTAAGGCGACAGGGGGCTGGGAATTCACCCCTCCACTTT

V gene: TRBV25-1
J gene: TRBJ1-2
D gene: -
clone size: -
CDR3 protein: CASSDYRMGYTF
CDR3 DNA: TGTGCCAGCAGTGACTACAGGATGGGCTACACCTTC

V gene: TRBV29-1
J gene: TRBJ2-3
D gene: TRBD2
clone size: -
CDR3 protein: CSGALGLAGVADTQYF
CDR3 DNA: TGCAGCGGGGCACTGGGACTAGCGGGAGTAGCAGATACGCAGTATTTT

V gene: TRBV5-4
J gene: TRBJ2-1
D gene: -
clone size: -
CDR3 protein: CASSSLNEQFF
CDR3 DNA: TGTGCCAGCAGCTCGTTAAATGAGCAGTTCTTC

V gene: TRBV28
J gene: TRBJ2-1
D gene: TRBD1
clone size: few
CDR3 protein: CASSFGLGGRNEQFF
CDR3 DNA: TGTGCCAGCAGTTTCGGTCTAGGGGGCAGGAATGAGCAGTTCTTC

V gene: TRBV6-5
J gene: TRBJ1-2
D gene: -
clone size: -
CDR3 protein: CASSPGLEGYTF
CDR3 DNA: TGTGCCAGCAGTCCAGGGCTGGAGGGCTACACCTTC

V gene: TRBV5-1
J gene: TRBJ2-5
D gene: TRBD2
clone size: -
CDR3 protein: CASSSRPPSSGGASEQETQYF
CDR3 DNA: TGCGCCAGCAGTTCACGACCCCCTTCTAGCGGGGGGGCCTCGGAGCAAGAGACCCAGTACTTC

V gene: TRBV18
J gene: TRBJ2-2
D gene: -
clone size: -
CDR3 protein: CASSQQNTGELFF
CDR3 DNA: TGTGCCAGCTCACAACAGAACACCGGGGAGCTGTTTTTT

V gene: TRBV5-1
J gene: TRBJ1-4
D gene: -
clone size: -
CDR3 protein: CASSQQPITGLTNEKLFF
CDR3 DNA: TGCGCCAGCAGCCAGCAGCCTATTACAGGGTTAACTAATGAAAAACTGTTTTTT

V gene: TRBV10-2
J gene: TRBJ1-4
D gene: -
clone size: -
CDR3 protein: CASSRGEKLFF
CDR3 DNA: TGCGCCAGTTCCAGGGGTGAAAAACTGTTTTTT

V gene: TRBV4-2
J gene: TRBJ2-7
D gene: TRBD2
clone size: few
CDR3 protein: CASSQAGLAGGHEQYF
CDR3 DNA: TGTGCCAGCAGCCAAGCCGGACTAGCGGGAGGGCACGAGCAGTACTTC

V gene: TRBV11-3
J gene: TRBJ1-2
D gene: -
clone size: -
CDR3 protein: CASSPQGDYGYTF
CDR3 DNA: TGTGCCAGCAGCCCACAGGGAGACTATGGCTACACCTTC

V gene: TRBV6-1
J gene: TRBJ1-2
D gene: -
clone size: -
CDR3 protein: CASSSSGKPNGYTF
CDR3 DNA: TGTGCCAGCAGCAGCTCCGGGAAACCGAATGGCTACACCTTC

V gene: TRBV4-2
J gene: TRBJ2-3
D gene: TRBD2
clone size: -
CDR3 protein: CASSRTEGLASGAFTDTQYF
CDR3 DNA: TGTGCCAGCAGCCGGACAGAGGGTTTGGCTAGCGGGGCCTTCACAGATACGCAGTATTTT

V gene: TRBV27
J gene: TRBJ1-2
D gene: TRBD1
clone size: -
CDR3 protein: CASSRGQGLANYGYTF
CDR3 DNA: TGTGCCAGCAGTAGGGGACAGGGACTCGCTAACTATGGCTACACCTTC

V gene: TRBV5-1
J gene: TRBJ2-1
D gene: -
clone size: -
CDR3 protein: CASSLGGGSISNEQFF
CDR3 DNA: TGCGCCAGCAGCCTGGGGGGCGGGAGTATCTCAAATGAGCAGTTCTTC

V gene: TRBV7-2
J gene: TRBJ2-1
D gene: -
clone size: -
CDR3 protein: CASRRGGTYNEQFF
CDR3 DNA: TGTGCCAGCAGGCGGGGAGGAACCTACAATGAGCAGTTCTTC

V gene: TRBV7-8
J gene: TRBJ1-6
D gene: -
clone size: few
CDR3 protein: CASSLASPSPLHF
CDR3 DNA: TGTGCCAGCAGCTTAGCGAGTCCTTCCCCCCTCCACTTT

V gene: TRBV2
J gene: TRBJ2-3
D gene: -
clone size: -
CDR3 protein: CASSGVGGTTDTQYF
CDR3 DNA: TGTGCCAGCAGTGGGGTGGGGGGAACCACAGATACGCAGTATTTT

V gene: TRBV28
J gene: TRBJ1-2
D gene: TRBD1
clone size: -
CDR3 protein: CASSWRVVEGAYGYTF
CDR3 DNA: TGTGCCAGCAGTTGGAGGGTTGTGGAGGGGGCCTATGGCTACACCTTC

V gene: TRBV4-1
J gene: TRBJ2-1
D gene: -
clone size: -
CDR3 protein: CASSPTGFGANEQFF
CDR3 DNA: TGCGCCAGCAGCCCAACCGGTTTTGGGGCCAATGAGCAGTTCTTC

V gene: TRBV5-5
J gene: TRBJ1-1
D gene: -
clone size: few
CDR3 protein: CASSLGITGFTEAFF
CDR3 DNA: TGTGCCAGCAGCTTGGGGATCACAGGGTTCACTGAAGCTTTCTTT

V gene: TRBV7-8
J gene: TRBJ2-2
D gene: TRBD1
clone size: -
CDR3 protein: CASSLGTAENGELFF
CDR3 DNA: TGTGCCAGCAGCCTGGGGACAGCCGAAAACGGGGAGCTGTTTTTT

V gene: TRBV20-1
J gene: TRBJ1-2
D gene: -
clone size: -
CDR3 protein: CSAPHGVGYTF
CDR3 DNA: TGCAGTGCTCCGCACGGGGTTGGCTACACCTTC

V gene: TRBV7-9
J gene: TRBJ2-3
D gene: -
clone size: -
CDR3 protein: CASRRGQTTDTQYF
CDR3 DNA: TGTGCCAGCAGGCGGGGACAGACCACAGATACGCAGTATTTT